This T cell receptor beta chain is from a study of blood T cell repertoires in COVID-19. Study-level background: COVID-19 samples from acute and convalescent phases originated in the United States, Italy and Spain. Sources were T cells, B-cell-depleted T cells, or PBMCs; the material itself was cDNA or gDNA.

As processed by the authors: Amplification of reference gene primers provided the estimated nucleated cell counts. The assay was immunoSEQ multiplex PCR, and TCRdb's table has in-frame clones only and misses some. Clone size and the V and J calls come from that table; the DNA yielded D and trimming. Here the sample spans about 120,000 clones, 80% to 90% being singletons. Losses at the gene ends were 3 bases for V and 8 bases for J; bases not matched to a gene: 9. Germline-derived CDR1 and CDR2 are ENHRY and SYGVKD. This CDR3 has 15 amino acids. Sequencing used peripheral blood. The sequence derives from a middle-aged man with acute or convalescent COVID-19. The rearrangement links TRBV10-3 to TRBJ2-1, with TRBD1 matching 8 bases. The CDR3 loop is CAISDRQGARDEQFF. For the CDR3, the DNA is TGTGCCATCAGTGATAGGCAGGGGGCGAGGGATGAGCAGTTCTTC.